This T cell receptor beta chain appears in the sequencing data of a study of cytomegalovirus exposure and HLA in healthy donors. General study results and limits: Clonal expansion was found to be greater in HLA-associated TCR beta chains than in equally common others in a later analysis. Among the most significant clusters, several appeared linked to common viral pathogens in a later analysis. In a later analysis, at a false discovery rate of 0.05, roughly 17,000 TCR beta sequences were associated with HLA alleles. What TCR beta sequences reportedly achieved was accurate prediction of HLA-A and HLA-B alleles in most subjects.

About this clone itself: Its target is not known.

Primers included in the PCR were 60 Vbeta and 13 Jbeta primers. Profiling relied on immunoSEQ multiplex PCR, and the TCRdb table lists in-frame clones only, not all of them. The sample yields tens of thousands of clones, 70% to 85% seen once. Losses at the gene ends were 5 bases for V and 5 bases for J; bases not matched to a gene: 7. CDR1 and CDR2 from the germline V gene are SGDLS and YYNGEE. This CDR3 region has 15 residues. The sequenced material came from PBMCs. The V gene is TRBV9, the J gene TRBJ1-4; the match to TRBD1 covers 9 bases. This TCR was recovered from a man in his thirties or forties in good health and CMV-seronegative. CDR3 DNA sequence: TGTGCCAGCAGTGAAGACAGGGGGAGGAATGAAAAACTGTTTTTT. This translates into CASSEDRGRNEKLFF.